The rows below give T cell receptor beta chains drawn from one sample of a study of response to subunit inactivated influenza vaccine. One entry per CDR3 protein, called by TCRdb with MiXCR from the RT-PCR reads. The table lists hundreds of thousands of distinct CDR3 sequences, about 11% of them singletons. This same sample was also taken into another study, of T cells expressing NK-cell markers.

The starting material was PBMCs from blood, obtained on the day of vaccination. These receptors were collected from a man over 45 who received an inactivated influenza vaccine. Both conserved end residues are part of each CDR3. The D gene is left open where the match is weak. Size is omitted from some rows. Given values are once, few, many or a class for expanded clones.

CDR3aa: CATSDHGLAASTDTQYF
CDR3nt: TGTGCCACCAGTGATCATGGACTAGCGGCTAGCACAGATACGCAGTATTTT
j_gene: TRBJ2-3
d_gene: TRBD2
v_gene: TRBV24-1
abundance: few

CDR3aa: CASSLLRTGRGRSTDTQYF
CDR3nt: TGTGCCAGCAGCCTCCTTAGGACAGGGAGGGGGAGAAGCACAGATACGCAGTATTTT
j_gene: TRBJ2-3
d_gene: .
v_gene: TRBV11-1
abundance: .

CDR3aa: CASTFGQLSTDTQYF
CDR3nt: TGTGCCAGCACCTTCGGACAGCTAAGCACAGATACGCAGTATTTT
j_gene: TRBJ2-3
d_gene: .
v_gene: TRBV12-3/TRBV12-4
abundance: many

CDR3aa: CSANTGVDTQYF
CDR3nt: TGCAGTGCTAACACAGGGGTAGATACGCAGTATTTT
j_gene: TRBJ2-3
d_gene: TRBD1
v_gene: TRBV20-1
abundance: few

CDR3aa: CASSELGSPNTDTQYF
CDR3nt: TGTGCCAGCAGTGAACTCGGGAGCCCCAACACAGATACGCAGTATTTT
j_gene: TRBJ2-3
d_gene: .
v_gene: TRBV28
abundance: .

CDR3aa: CASSFGGGVEGVSYEQYF
CDR3nt: TGTGCCAGCAGTTTTGGAGGGGGCGTCGAGGGAGTCTCGTACGAGCAGTACTTC
j_gene: TRBJ2-7
d_gene: .
v_gene: TRBV12-3/TRBV12-4
abundance: .

CDR3aa: CSASIAQGVDPEQYF
CDR3nt: TGCAGTGCTAGTATTGCTCAGGGGGTTGACCCCGAGCAGTACTTC
j_gene: TRBJ2-7
d_gene: TRBD1
v_gene: TRBV20-1
abundance: few

CDR3aa: CASSPDSLMRDTEAFF
CDR3nt: TGCGCCAGCAGCCCAGACAGCCTCATGCGCGACACTGAAGCTTTCTTT
j_gene: TRBJ1-1
d_gene: .
v_gene: TRBV4-3
abundance: .

CDR3aa: CANHRPRSFDTQYF
CDR3nt: TGTGCCAACCACCGCCCGAGGAGTTTCGATACGCAGTATTTT
j_gene: TRBJ2-3
d_gene: .
v_gene: TRBV27
abundance: .

CDR3aa: CASSLFATLKPNEQFF
CDR3nt: TGTGCCAGCAGTTTATTCGCCACTCTGAAGCCCAATGAGCAGTTCTTC
j_gene: TRBJ2-1
d_gene: .
v_gene: TRBV28
abundance: few

CDR3aa: CASRKTGGQPQHF
CDR3nt: TGTGCCAGCAGAAAGACAGGGGGGCAGCCCCAGCATTTT
j_gene: TRBJ1-5
d_gene: TRBD1
v_gene: TRBV27
abundance: .

CDR3aa: CASSQGSSPEQFF
CDR3nt: TGTGCCAGCAGCCAGGGCAGTTCCCCCGAGCAGTTCTTC
j_gene: TRBJ2-1
d_gene: .
v_gene: TRBV7-2
abundance: few

CDR3aa: CASSIAGGSDEQYF
CDR3nt: TGTGCCAGCAGCATAGCGGGGGGTTCTGACGAGCAGTACTTC
j_gene: TRBJ2-7
d_gene: TRBD2
v_gene: TRBV12-3/TRBV12-4
abundance: few

CDR3aa: CAWGLAGSRVQYF
CDR3nt: TGTGCCTGGGGACTAGCGGGCTCGAGGGTGCAGTACTTC
j_gene: TRBJ2-7
d_gene: TRBD2
v_gene: TRBV30
abundance: few

CDR3aa: CSARDGVAVSPLHF
CDR3nt: TGCAGTGCTAGAGACGGCGTAGCGGTCTCACCCCTCCACTTT
j_gene: TRBJ1-6
d_gene: .
v_gene: TRBV20-1
abundance: .

CDR3aa: CASSLEGVTDTQYF
CDR3nt: TGTGCCAGCAGCTTAGAGGGCGTGACAGATACGCAGTATTTT
j_gene: TRBJ2-3
d_gene: .
v_gene: TRBV7-2
abundance: once

CDR3aa: CASSKIVLLGYEQYF
CDR3nt: TGTGCCAGCAGCAAAATTGTCCTTTTAGGTTACGAGCAGTACTTC
j_gene: TRBJ2-7
d_gene: .
v_gene: TRBV21-1
abundance: .

CDR3aa: CASSFWQAAYNEQFF
CDR3nt: TGTGCCAGCAGTTTTTGGCAGGCCGCCTACAATGAGCAGTTCTTC
j_gene: TRBJ2-1
d_gene: .
v_gene: TRBV12-3/TRBV12-4
abundance: few

CDR3aa: CASSISYGQPQHF
CDR3nt: TGTGCCAGTAGTATAAGTTATGGTCAGCCCCAGCATTTT
j_gene: TRBJ1-5
d_gene: .
v_gene: TRBV19
abundance: few

CDR3aa: CASSLQGSSEAFF
CDR3nt: TGTGCCAGCAGCTTACAAGGGAGCTCTGAAGCTTTCTTT
j_gene: TRBJ1-1
d_gene: .
v_gene: TRBV7-2
abundance: .

CDR3aa: CASSPGPRNSPLHF
CDR3nt: TGTGCCAGCAGCCCTGGGCCCCGTAATTCACCCCTCCACTTT
j_gene: TRBJ1-6
d_gene: .
v_gene: TRBV3-1
abundance: .

CDR3aa: CASSSKPGTSGNEQFF
CDR3nt: TGTGCCAGCAGCTCCAAACCCGGGACTAGTGGGAATGAGCAGTTCTTC
j_gene: TRBJ2-1
d_gene: TRBD2
v_gene: TRBV7-7
abundance: few

CDR3aa: CASSSPGTGFSYGYTF
CDR3nt: TGTGCCAGCAGTTCCCCCGGGACAGGGTTCTCTTATGGCTACACCTTC
j_gene: TRBJ1-2
d_gene: TRBD1
v_gene: TRBV7-9
abundance: few

CDR3aa: CASSRTSGLGSNEQFF
CDR3nt: TGTGCCAGCAGCCGAACTAGCGGCCTTGGGAGCAATGAGCAGTTCTTC
j_gene: TRBJ2-1
d_gene: TRBD2
v_gene: TRBV12-3/TRBV12-4
abundance: few

CDR3aa: CASSVLEGRSYNSPLHF
CDR3nt: TGTGCCAGCAGCGTACTAGAGGGGAGATCCTATAATTCACCCCTCCACTTT
j_gene: TRBJ1-6
d_gene: .
v_gene: TRBV7-2
abundance: few

CDR3aa: CASTHRVADTEAFF
CDR3nt: TGTGCCAGCACCCACAGGGTGGCGGACACTGAAGCTTTCTTT
j_gene: TRBJ1-1
d_gene: .
v_gene: TRBV6-2/TRBV6-3
abundance: .

CDR3aa: CASSTGQGGYDGELFF
CDR3nt: TGTGCCAGCAGCACTGGACAGGGGGGGTACGACGGGGAGCTGTTTTTT
j_gene: TRBJ2-2
d_gene: TRBD1
v_gene: TRBV7-9
abundance: few

CDR3aa: CASTLVIGELFF
CDR3nt: TGTGCCAGCACGCTAGTTATCGGGGAGCTGTTTTTT
j_gene: TRBJ2-2
d_gene: .
v_gene: TRBV12-3/TRBV12-4
abundance: few

CDR3aa: CASSDFSHRVDTQYF
CDR3nt: TGTGCCAGCAGTGATTTCTCTCATCGGGTAGATACGCAGTATTTT
j_gene: TRBJ2-3
d_gene: .
v_gene: TRBV25-1
abundance: .

CDR3aa: CAIRPGLNTDTQYF
CDR3nt: TGTGCCATCAGGCCGGGCCTCAATACAGATACGCAGTATTTT
j_gene: TRBJ2-3
d_gene: .
v_gene: TRBV10-3
abundance: many

CDR3aa: CSEGQPSTDTQYF
CDR3nt: TGCAGTGAAGGACAGCCGAGCACAGATACGCAGTATTTT
j_gene: TRBJ2-3
d_gene: .
v_gene: TRBV20-1
abundance: few

CDR3aa: CSVEGGTIPEAFF
CDR3nt: TGCAGCGTTGAGGGAGGGACGATCCCTGAAGCTTTCTTT
j_gene: TRBJ1-1
d_gene: .
v_gene: TRBV29-1
abundance: many

CDR3aa: CASSLDQTVLSYEQYF
CDR3nt: TGTGCCAGCAGCTTAGATCAGACAGTCCTCTCCTACGAGCAGTACTTC
j_gene: TRBJ2-7
d_gene: .
v_gene: TRBV11-2
abundance: few

CDR3aa: CATSITGELFF
CDR3nt: TGTGCCACCTCAATAACCGGGGAGCTGTTTTTT
j_gene: TRBJ2-2
d_gene: .
v_gene: TRBV2
abundance: few

CDR3aa: CSVAKGAHRRETQYF
CDR3nt: TGCAGCGTTGCTAAAGGGGCCCACCGGAGAGAGACCCAGTACTTC
j_gene: TRBJ2-5
d_gene: .
v_gene: TRBV29-1
abundance: .

CDR3aa: CASSELQGSDTQYF
CDR3nt: TGTGCCAGCAGCGAGCTACAGGGGTCAGATACGCAGTATTTT
j_gene: TRBJ2-3
d_gene: TRBD1
v_gene: TRBV9
abundance: few

CDR3aa: CASSFAGEIYEQYF
CDR3nt: TGTGCCAGCAGTTTCGCGGGGGAAATTTACGAGCAGTACTTC
j_gene: TRBJ2-7
d_gene: TRBD2
v_gene: TRBV12-3/TRBV12-4
abundance: few

CDR3aa: CASSLAMASGGLSSYEQYF
CDR3nt: TGTGCCAGCAGCTTAGCGATGGCCAGCGGGGGCCTAAGCTCCTACGAGCAGTACTTC
j_gene: TRBJ2-7
d_gene: TRBD2
v_gene: TRBV7-6
abundance: .

CDR3aa: CASSSPGQYYEQYF
CDR3nt: TGTGCCAGCAGCTCTCCGGGACAATACTACGAGCAGTACTTC
j_gene: TRBJ2-7
d_gene: .
v_gene: TRBV28
abundance: few

CDR3aa: CASSLVEGNTEAFF
CDR3nt: TGCGCCAGCAGCTTGGTGGAGGGGAACACTGAAGCTTTCTTT
j_gene: TRBJ1-1
d_gene: .
v_gene: TRBV5-1
abundance: many

CDR3aa: CASSSTGAESTDTQYF
CDR3nt: TGCGCCAGCAGCTCGACAGGGGCGGAAAGCACAGATACGCAGTATTTT
j_gene: TRBJ2-3
d_gene: TRBD1
v_gene: TRBV5-1
abundance: few

CDR3aa: CAWSGVTDLNYGYTF
CDR3nt: TGTGCCTGGAGTGGGGTTACGGACCTTAACTATGGCTACACCTTC
j_gene: TRBJ1-2
d_gene: .
v_gene: TRBV30
abundance: many

CDR3aa: CASSLSGTSRVNEQFF
CDR3nt: TGCGCCAGCAGCTTGTCTGGAACGTCCCGAGTCAATGAGCAGTTCTTC
j_gene: TRBJ2-1
d_gene: .
v_gene: TRBV5-1
abundance: few

CDR3aa: CASSLWSGGGQETQYF
CDR3nt: TGTGCCAGCAGCTTATGGTCAGGGGGTGGACAAGAGACCCAGTACTTC
j_gene: TRBJ2-5
d_gene: TRBD1
v_gene: TRBV7-2
abundance: many

CDR3aa: CATQRGVGGNEQFF
CDR3nt: TGTGCCACCCAACGCGGGGTCGGGGGAAATGAGCAGTTCTTC
j_gene: TRBJ2-1
d_gene: .
v_gene: TRBV27
abundance: .